Below are 3 T cell receptor beta chains sequenced from a single sample in a study of tumor-infiltrating lymphocytes in primary liver carcinoma. TCR beta cDNA came from roughly 550 ng total RNA, primed with a constant-region primer. Libraries covering TCR beta were generated through three nested multiplex PCR rounds (using a slightly modified ARM-PCR). A C-beta reverse primer was combined with TRBV1-TRBV30 forward primers in the first two PCR rounds, and each round had 10 cycles. Via MiXCR, TCRdb re-called the multiplex PCR reads, giving one row per CDR3 protein. The profile shows approximately 120,000 distinct CDR3 sequences, 50% to 80% of them singletons. It was from approximately 20-30 mg of unsorted bulk tissue that RNA and DNA were co-extracted. What was sequenced was liver tumor tissue from sampling region 3. Stated subset: tumor region T3, left-lateral pole. The origin of the receptors is a woman in her sixties or seventies with primary liver carcinoma and hepatitis B virus infection.

Note on this clonotype: The junction and the germline gene differ at one end; a read error may be behind it. Written as DNA, the CDR3 is TGCAGCGCTGCACCCGGGACTAGCTCATACGGGCAGTACTTC. Translated, it gives CSAAPGTSSYGQYF. The chain combines TRBV29-1 with TRBJ2-7; TRBD2 agrees at 9 bases. This CDR3 has 14 residues. Germline V gives CDR1 SQVTM, CDR2 ANQGSEA.

This clonotype was counted only a few times. A much larger clone differs from this one at a single base, so this may be a read error. The chain joins TRBV29-1 to TRBJ2-5, with D maybe TRBD2 (6 bases). Trimming took 5 bases from V and 5 from J, leaving 18 bases between them. Germline CDR1 SQVTM, CDR2 ANQGSEA. The CDR3 has 14 residues. Here the CDR3 reads CSVIRPGAGETQYF. In DNA form, the CDR3 reads TGCAGCGTTATCAGACCGGGAGCAGGGGAGACCCAGTACTTC.

This clonotype was seen a handful of times. This chain links TRBV28 with TRBJ2-1, with 9 bases identical to TRBD2. After removal of 6 bases from V and 3 bases from J, the junction contained 15 bases not matched to a gene. The V gene's germline CDR1 is MDHEN and CDR2 SYDVKM. The CDR3 consists of 18 residues. This CDR3 reads CASSRRMGAGGHYNEQFF. In DNA form, the CDR3 reads TGTGCCAGCAGCCGCCGGATGGGCGCGGGAGGGCACTACAATGAGCAGTTCTTC.